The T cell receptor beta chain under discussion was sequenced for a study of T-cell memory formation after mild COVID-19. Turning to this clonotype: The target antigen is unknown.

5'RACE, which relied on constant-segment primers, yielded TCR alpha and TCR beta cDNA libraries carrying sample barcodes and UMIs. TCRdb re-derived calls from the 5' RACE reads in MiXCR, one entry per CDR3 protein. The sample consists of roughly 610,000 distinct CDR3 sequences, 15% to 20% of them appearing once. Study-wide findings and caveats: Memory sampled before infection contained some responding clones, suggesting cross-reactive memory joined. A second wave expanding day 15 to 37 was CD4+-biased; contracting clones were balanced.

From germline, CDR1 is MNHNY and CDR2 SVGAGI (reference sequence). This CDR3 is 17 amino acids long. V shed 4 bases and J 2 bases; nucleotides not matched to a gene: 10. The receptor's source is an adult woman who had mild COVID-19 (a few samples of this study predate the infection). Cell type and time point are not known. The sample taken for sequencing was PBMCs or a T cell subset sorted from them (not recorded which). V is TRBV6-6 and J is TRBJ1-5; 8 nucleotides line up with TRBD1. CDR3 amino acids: CASSSNRGGRGNQPQHF. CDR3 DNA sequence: TGTGCCAGCAGTTCAAACAGGGGGGGCAGGGGCAATCAGCCCCAGCATTTT.